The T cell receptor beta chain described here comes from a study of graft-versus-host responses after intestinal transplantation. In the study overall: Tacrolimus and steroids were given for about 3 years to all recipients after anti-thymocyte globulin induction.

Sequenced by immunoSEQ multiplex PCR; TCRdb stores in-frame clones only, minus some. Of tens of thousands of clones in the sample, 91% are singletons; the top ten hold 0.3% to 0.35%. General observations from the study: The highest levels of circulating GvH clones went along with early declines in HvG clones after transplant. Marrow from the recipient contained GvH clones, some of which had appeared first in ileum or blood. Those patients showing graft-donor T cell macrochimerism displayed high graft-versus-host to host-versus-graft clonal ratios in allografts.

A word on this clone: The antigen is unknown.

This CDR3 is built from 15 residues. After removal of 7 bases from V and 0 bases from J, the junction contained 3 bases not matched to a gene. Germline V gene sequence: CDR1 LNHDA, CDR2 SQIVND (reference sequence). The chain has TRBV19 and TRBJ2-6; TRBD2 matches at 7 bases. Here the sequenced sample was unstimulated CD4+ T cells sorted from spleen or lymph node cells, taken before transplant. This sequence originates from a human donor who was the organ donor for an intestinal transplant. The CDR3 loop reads CASTGTNSGANVLTF. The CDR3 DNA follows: TGTGCCAGTACAGGGACTAACTCTGGGGCCAACGTCCTGACTTTC.